The 14 T cell receptor beta chains reported below all come from one sample, sequenced in a study of T-cell memory formation after mild COVID-19. TCRdb re-called the 5' RACE reads with MiXCR, one entry per CDR3 protein. The top ten clones hold approximately 12% of a sample with approximately 490,000 distinct CDR3 sequences, over 20% of them seen once. The sequencing input was PBMCs or a T cell subset sorted from them (not recorded which). The receptors shown here come from an adult woman who had mild COVID-19 (a few samples of this study predate the infection). Cell type and time point are not known.

The CDR3 DNA follows: TGTGCCAGCTCCTACAGCCATGAGCAGTTCTTC. Residues: CASSYSHEQFF. The chain combines TRBV18 with TRBJ2-1; D call uncertain. The CDR3 runs to 11 residues. The V gene's germline CDR1 is KGHSH and CDR2 LQKENI. The V end was cut by 6 bases, the J end by 8 bases, with 8 bases between.

In this sample, this clonotype turned up a few times. This chain links TRBV7-8 with TRBJ1-6, with D possibly matching TRBD1 (6 bases). Trimming stripped 1 base from V and 5 bases from J, with 18 bases between. This CDR3 has 18 amino acids. The germline V gene encodes CDR1 SGHVS and CDR2 FQNEAQ. The CDR3 nucleotides are TGTGCCAGCAGCTTAGTCTGGCCCTGGGGGCCCGATAATTCACCCCTCCACTTT. Protein product: CASSLVWPWGPDNSPLHF.

This clonotype was seen a handful of times. The chain links TRBV20-1 to TRBJ2-1; D gene uncertain. Germline-derived CDR1 and CDR2 are DFQATT and SNEGSKA (reference sequence). The CDR3 is made up of 15 amino acids. With 1 base removed from V and 3 bases from J, the gap between germline ends came to 13 bases. The CDR3 loop is CSARVPASGYNEQFF. The CDR3 DNA reads as TGCAGTGCTAGAGTACCCGCCTCTGGCTACAATGAGCAGTTCTTC.

The chain is built from TRBV12-3 or TRBV12-4 and TRBJ2-1; D might be TRBD1 or TRBD2, each matching 5 bases. V dropped 10 bases and J dropped 14 bases, with 18 bases sitting between them. The CDR3 extends over 11 amino acids. The CDR3 nucleotides read TGTGCCACCCCCTGGGGAGCAGGGAAGTTCTTC. This encodes CATPWGAGKFF.

This clonotype was found a few times. V usage is TRBV29-1 and J usage is TRBJ2-3, with D hard to call. Germline CDR1 is SQVTM and CDR2 is ANQGSEA. The CDR3 is 11 residues long. Trimming cost V 1 base and J 5 bases, with 4 bases left between them. The CDR3 bases are TGCAGCGTTGAAGTGGGAGATACGCAGTATTTT. It is translated as CSVEVGDTQYF.

The rearrangement uses TRBV29-1 and TRBJ2-1; the match to TRBD1 covers 12 bases. CDR3 length: 15 residues. Germline trimming cut 3 bases from V and 12 bases from J; bases unmatched to any gene: 12. Germline CDR1 and CDR2: SQVTM and ANQGSEA. CDR3 sequence: CSVDTGTGGDYAQFF. CDR3 bases: TGCAGCGTTGATACCGGGACAGGGGGCGATTATGCGCAGTTCTTC.

This clonotype was picked up a small number of times. The chain links TRBV11-3 to TRBJ2-4; 7 bases map to TRBD2. Germline V lookup: CDR1 SGHNT, CDR2 YENEEA. The CDR3 totals 13 residues. Trimming at V came to 1 base and at J to 8 bases, leaving 2 bases not matched to a gene. DNA for the CDR3: TGTGCCAGCAGCTTAGGGGCGGGGGACATTCAGTACTTC. Protein: CASSLGAGDIQYF.

This chain uses TRBV6-5 with TRBJ2-3; possible D gene TRBD1, 5 bases. The V gene's germline CDR1 is MNHEY and CDR2 SVGAGI. Trimming stripped 4 bases from V and 2 bases from J, with 16 bases between. The CDR3 is 16 amino acids. Written as DNA, the CDR3 is TGTGCCAGCAGTTTCGGGTTCCAGGACAACACAGATACGCAGTATTTT. It codes for CASSFGFQDNTDTQYF.

The CDR3 spells CASSYALGGRNTEAFF. The CDR3 DNA follows: TGTGCCAGCAGTTACGCCCTGGGGGGGCGGAACACTGAAGCTTTCTTT. The V gene is TRBV6-5, the J gene TRBJ1-1; TRBD1 might be the D (6 bases). Trimming left V 2 bases short and J 1 base short, with 14 bases between. The CDR3 sequence is 16 residues long. Germline values: CDR1 MNHEY, CDR2 SVGAGI.

This clonotype showed up just a few times. The chain is built from TRBV11-2 and TRBJ1-1; 9 bases are a match to TRBD1. The germline CDR1 and CDR2 sequences are SGHAT and FQNNGV. The CDR3 runs 13 residues. J lost 11 bases, V lost 2 bases, and 6 bases had no gene match. The CDR3 DNA reads as TGTGCCAGCAGCTTATTCGGAGACAGGGGGGCTTTCTTT. Translation: CASSLFGDRGAFF.

The V call is TRBV15, the J call TRBJ1-1, with D hard to call. The CDR3 contains 13 residues. V was cut by 0 bases and J by 10 bases, with 12 bases left in between. Per germline, CDR1 LNHNV and CDR2 YYDKDF (reference sequence). This CDR3 reads CATSRDQIHGAFF. DNA for the CDR3: TGTGCCACCAGCAGAGACCAGATCCACGGAGCTTTCTTT.

The chain uses TRBV9 and TRBJ2-5; 9 nucleotides align to TRBD2. The CDR3 length is 16 residues. V dropped 4 bases and J dropped 1; count of bases not matched to a gene: 8. CDR1 and CDR2 (germline): SGDLS, YYNGEE. The CDR3 coding sequence is TGTGCCAGCAGCTCCCGAGCGGGGGGTCTCCAAGAGACCCAGTACTTC. This translates into CASSSRAGGLQETQYF. Variable domain in full (rest from reference TRBV9 and TRBJ2-5): DSGVTQTPKHLITATGQRVTLRCSPRSGDLSVYWYQQSLDQGLQFLIQYYNGEERAKGNILERFSAQQFPDLHSELNLSSLELGDSALYFCASSSRAGGLQETQYFGPGTRLLVL.

The chain combines TRBV5-1 with TRBJ1-1, with 7 bases aligning to TRBD1. This CDR3 comprises 13 residues. Looked up from germline, CDR1 is SGHRS and CDR2 is YFSETQ. Trimming took 3 bases from V and 7 from J; bases not matched to a gene: 6. The CDR3 DNA sequence: TGCGCCAGCAGCTCTGGACAGGAGAATGAAGCTTTCTTT. Translated: CASSSGQENEAFF.

This chain links TRBV4-2 with TRBJ2-5; 11 nucleotides agree with TRBD2. The CDR3 consists of 17 residues. Germline lookup yields CDR1 LGHNA and CDR2 YNFKEQ. With 1 base clipped from V and 4 bases from J, the junction kept 8 bases outside the gene matches. CDR3 region: CASSQVGFLAGGETQYF. In DNA form, the CDR3 reads TGTGCCAGCAGCCAAGTGGGGTTCCTAGCGGGGGGAGAGACCCAGTACTTC.